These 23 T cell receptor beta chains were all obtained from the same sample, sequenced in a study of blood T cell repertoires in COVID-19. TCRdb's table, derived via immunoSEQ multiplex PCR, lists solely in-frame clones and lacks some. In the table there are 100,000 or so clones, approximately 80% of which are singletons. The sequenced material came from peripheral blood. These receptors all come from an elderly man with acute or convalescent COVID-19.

For the CDR3, the DNA is TGTGCCAGCAGCAAAGATCAGGTCGCGTTGGAGGAGCAAGAGACCCAGTACTTC. It yields the protein CASSKDQVALEEQETQYF. This chain joins TRBV21-1 and TRBJ2-5; no check of the table's D call, TRBD2, against the DNA was made. TRBV21-1 corresponds to a pseudogene. The CDR3 covers 18 residues.

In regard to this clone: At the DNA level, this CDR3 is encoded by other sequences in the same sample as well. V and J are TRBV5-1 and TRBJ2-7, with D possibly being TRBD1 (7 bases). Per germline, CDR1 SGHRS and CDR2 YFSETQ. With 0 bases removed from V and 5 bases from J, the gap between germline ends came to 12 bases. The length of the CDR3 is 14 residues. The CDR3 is CASSLGQGLDEQYF. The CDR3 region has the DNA TGCGCCAGCAGCTTGGGACAGGGACTGGACGAGCAGTACTTC.

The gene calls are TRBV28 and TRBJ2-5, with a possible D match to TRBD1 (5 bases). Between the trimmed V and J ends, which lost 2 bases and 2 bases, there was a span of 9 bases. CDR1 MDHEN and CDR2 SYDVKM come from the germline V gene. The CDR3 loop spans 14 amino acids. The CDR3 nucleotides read TGTGCCAGCAGTTTAAGCGACAGTCAAGAGACCCAGTACTTC. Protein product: CASSLSDSQETQYF.

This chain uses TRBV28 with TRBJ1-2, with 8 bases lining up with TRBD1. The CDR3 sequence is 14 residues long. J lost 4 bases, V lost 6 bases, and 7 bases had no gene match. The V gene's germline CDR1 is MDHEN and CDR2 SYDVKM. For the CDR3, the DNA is TGTGCCAGCAGAATCGGAGGACAGGGCTATGGCTACACCTTC. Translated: CASRIGGQGYGYTF.

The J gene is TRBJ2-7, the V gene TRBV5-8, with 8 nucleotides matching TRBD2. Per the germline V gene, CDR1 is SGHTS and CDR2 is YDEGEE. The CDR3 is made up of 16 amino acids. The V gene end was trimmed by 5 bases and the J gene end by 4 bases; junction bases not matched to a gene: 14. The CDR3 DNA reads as TGTGCCAGCAGGCGTACTAGCGGCCCGCGGATTTACGAGCAGTACTTC. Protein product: CASRRTSGPRIYEQYF.

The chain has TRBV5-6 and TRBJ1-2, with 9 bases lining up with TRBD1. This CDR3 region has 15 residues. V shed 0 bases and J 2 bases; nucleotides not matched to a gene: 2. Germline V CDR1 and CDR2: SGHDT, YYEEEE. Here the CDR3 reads CASSLGTGANYGYTF. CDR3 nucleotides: TGTGCCAGCAGCTTGGGGACAGGGGCAAACTATGGCTACACCTTC.

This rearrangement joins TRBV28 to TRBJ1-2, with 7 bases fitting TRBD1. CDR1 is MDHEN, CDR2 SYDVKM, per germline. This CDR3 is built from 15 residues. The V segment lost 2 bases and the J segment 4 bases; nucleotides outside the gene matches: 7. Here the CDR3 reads CASSLLNRGFYGYTF. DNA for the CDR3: TGTGCCAGCAGTTTACTCAACAGGGGTTTCTATGGCTACACCTTC.

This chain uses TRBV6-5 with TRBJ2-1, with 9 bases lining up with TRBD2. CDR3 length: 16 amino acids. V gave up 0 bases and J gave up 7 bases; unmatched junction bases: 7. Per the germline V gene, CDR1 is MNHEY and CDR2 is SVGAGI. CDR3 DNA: TGTGCCAGCAGTTACTCGACAGCGGGAGGTAAGAATGAGCAGTTCTTC. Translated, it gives CASSYSTAGGKNEQFF.

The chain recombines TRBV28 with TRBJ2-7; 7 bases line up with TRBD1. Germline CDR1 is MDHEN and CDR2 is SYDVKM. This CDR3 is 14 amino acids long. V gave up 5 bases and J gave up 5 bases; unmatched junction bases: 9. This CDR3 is CASSQGQAFNEQYF. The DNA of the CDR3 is TGTGCCAGCAGTCAAGGACAGGCCTTTAACGAGCAGTACTTC.

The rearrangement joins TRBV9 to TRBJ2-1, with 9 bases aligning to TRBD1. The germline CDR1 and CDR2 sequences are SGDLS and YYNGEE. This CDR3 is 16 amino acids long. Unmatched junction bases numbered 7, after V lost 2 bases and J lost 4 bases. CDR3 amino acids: CASSVSGTGKYNEQFF. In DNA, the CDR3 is TGTGCCAGCAGCGTTTCGGGGACAGGGAAATACAATGAGCAGTTCTTC.

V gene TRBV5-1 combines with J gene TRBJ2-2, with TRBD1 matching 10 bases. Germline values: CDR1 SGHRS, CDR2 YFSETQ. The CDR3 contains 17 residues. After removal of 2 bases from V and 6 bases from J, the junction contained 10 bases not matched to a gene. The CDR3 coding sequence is TGCGCCAGCAGCTTACTGACAGGGGGCGCTGGTTCCGGGGAGCTGTTTTTT. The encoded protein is CASSLLTGGAGSGELFF.

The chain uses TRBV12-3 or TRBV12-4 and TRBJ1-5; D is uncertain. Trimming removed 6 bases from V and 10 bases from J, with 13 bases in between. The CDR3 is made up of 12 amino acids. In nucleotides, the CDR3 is TGTGCCAGCAGCGATAATCCGGGACCCCAGCATTTT. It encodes CASSDNPGPQHF.

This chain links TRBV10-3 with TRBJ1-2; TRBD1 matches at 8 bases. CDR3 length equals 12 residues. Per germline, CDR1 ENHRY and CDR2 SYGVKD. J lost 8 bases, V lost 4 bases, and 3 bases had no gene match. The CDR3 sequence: CAISGTGIGYTF. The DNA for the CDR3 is TGTGCCATCAGTGGGACAGGGATCGGCTACACCTTC.

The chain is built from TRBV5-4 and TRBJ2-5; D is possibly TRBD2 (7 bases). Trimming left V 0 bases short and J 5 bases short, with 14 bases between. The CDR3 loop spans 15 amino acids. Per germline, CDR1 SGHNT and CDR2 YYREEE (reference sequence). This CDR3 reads CASSLGGGQGETQYF. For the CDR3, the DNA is TGTGCCAGCAGCTTGGGCGGGGGCCAGGGGGAGACCCAGTACTTC.

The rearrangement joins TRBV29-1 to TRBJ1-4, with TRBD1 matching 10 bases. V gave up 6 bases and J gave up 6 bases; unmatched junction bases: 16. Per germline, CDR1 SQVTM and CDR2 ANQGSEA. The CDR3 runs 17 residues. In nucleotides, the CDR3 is TGCAGCGTATCGGGACAGGGGACGGATATTGGTGATGAAAAACTGTTTTTT. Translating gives CSVSGQGTDIGDEKLFF.

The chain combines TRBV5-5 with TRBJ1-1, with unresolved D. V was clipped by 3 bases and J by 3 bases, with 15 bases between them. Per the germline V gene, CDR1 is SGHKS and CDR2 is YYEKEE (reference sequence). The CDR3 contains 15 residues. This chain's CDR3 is CASSSLAAAHTEAFF. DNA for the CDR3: TGTGCCAGCAGCTCCCTCGCGGCTGCCCACACTGAAGCTTTCTTT.

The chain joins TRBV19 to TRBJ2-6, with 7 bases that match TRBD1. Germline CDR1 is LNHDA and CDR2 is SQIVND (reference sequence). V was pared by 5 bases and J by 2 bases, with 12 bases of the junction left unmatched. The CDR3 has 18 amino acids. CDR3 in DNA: TGTGCCAGTAGTGCCCAACAGGGGAAACAGGCTGGGGCCAACGTCCTGACTTTC. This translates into CASSAQQGKQAGANVLTF.

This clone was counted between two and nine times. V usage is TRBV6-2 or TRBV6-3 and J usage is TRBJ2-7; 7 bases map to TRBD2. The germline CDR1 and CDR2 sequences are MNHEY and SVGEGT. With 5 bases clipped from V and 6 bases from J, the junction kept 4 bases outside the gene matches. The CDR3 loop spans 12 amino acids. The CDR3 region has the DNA TGTGCCAGCAGTCTACTAGCGACCGAGCAGTACTTC. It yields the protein CASSLLATEQYF.

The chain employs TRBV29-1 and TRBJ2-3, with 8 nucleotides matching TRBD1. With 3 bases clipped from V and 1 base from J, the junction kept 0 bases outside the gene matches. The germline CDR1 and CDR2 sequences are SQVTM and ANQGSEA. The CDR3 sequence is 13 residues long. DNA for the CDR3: TGCAGCGTTGAGACAGGGGGCACAGATACGCAGTATTTT. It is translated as CSVETGGTDTQYF.

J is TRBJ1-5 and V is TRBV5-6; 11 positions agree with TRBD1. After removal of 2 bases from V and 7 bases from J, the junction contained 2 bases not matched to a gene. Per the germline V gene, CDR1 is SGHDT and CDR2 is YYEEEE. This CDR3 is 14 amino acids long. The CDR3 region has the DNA TGTGCCAGCAGCTTTGGACAGGGGGCCCAGCCCCAGCATTTT. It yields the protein CASSFGQGAQPQHF. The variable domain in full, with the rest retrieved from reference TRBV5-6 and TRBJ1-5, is DAGVTQSPTHLIKTRGQQVTLRCSPKSGHDTVSWYQQALGQGPQFIFQYYEEEERQRGNFPDRFSGHQFPNYSSELNVNALLLGDSALYLCASSFGQGAQPQHFGDGTRLSIL.

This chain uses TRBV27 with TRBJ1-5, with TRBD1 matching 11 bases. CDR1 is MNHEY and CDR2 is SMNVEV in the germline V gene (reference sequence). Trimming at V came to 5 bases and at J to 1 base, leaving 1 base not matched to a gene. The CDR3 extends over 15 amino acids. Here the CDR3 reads CASSGDRGSNQPQHF. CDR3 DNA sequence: TGTGCCAGCAGTGGGGACAGGGGGAGCAATCAGCCCCAGCATTTT.

CDR3 amino acids: CASSESAGRGSSYNEQFF. In nucleotides, the CDR3 is TGTGCCAGCAGTGAGTCGGCTGGCCGTGGGAGCTCCTACAATGAGCAGTTCTTC. The chain carries TRBV2 and TRBJ2-1, with D perhaps matching TRBD2 (5 bases). The V end lost 3 bases, the J end lost 0 bases, and 18 bases lay between the germline ends. CDR3 size: 18 residues. CDR1 is SNHLY and CDR2 is FYNNEI in the germline V gene.

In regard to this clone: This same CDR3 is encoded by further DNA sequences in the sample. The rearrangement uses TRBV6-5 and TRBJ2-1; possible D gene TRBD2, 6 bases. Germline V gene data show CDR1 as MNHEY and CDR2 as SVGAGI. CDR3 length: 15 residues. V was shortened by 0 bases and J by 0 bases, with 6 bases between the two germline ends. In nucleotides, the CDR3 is TGTGCCAGCAGTTACTCCGGGAGCTCCTACAATGAGCAGTTCTTC. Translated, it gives CASSYSGSSYNEQFF.